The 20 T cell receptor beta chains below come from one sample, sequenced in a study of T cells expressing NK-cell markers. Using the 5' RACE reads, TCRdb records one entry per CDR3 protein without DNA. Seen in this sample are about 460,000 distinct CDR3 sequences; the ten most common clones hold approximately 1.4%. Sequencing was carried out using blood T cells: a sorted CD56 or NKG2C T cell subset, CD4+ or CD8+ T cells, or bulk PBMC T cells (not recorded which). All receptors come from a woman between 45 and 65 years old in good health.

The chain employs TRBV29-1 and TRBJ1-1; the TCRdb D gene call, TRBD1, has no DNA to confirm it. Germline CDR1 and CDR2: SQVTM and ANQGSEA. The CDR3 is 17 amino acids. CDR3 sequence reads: CSVVRQGGSSKDTEAFF.

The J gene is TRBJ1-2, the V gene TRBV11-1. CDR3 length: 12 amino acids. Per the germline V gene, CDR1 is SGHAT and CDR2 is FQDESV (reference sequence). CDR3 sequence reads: CASSLNGIGYTF.

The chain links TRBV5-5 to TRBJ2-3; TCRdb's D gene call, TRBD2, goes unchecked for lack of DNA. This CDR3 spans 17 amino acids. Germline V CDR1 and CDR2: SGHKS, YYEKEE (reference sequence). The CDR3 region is CASSFAPTSGRIDTQYF.

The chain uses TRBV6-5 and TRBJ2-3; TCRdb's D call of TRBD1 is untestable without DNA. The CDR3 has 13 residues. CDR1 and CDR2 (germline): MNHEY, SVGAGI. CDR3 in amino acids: CASGRGSTDTQYF.

CDR3 protein: CASSLGAGPWYNEQFF. This chain uses TRBV5-1 with TRBJ2-1; TCRdb designates TRBD2, a call that cannot be tested without DNA. This CDR3 comprises 16 residues. Germline V CDR1 and CDR2: SGHRS, YFSETQ.

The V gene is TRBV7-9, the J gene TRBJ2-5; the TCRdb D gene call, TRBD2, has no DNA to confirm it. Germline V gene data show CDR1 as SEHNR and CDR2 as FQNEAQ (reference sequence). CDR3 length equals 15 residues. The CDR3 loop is CASSPVSEYRETQYF. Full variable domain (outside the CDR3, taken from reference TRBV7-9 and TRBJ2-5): DTGVSQNPRHKITKRGQNVTFRCDPISEHNRLYWYRQTLGQGPEFLTYFQNEAQLEKSRLLSDRFSAERPKGSFSTLEIQRTEQGDSAMYLCASSPVSEYRETQYFGPGTRLLVL.

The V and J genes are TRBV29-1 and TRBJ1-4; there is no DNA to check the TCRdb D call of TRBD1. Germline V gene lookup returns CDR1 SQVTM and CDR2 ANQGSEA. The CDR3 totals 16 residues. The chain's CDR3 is CSVVLGTLATNEKLFF.

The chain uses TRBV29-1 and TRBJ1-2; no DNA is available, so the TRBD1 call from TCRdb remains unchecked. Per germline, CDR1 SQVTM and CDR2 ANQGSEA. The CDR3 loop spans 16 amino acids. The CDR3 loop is CSVEDRTPGQAYGYTF.

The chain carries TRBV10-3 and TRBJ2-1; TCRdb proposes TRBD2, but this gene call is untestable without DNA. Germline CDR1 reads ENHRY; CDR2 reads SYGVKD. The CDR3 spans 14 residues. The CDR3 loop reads CATTLAGPYNEQFF.

The CDR3 protein is CASSFLPGTSPSNEQFF. The V call is TRBV5-1, the J call TRBJ2-1; TCRdb returns TRBD1, unconfirmable since there is no DNA. Germline CDR1 and CDR2: SGHRS and YFSETQ. This CDR3 spans 17 amino acids. The variable domain in full, with the rest retrieved from reference TRBV5-1 and TRBJ2-1, is KAGVTQTPRYLIKTRGQQVTLSCSPISGHRSVSWYQQTPGQGLQFLFEYFSETQRNKGNFPGRFSGRQFSNSRSEMNVSTLELGDSALYLCASSFLPGTSPSNEQFFGPGTRLTVL.

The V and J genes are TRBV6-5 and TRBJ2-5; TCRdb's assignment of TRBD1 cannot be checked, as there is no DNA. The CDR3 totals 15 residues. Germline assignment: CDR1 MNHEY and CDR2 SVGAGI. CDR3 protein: CASSYVRGARKTQYF.

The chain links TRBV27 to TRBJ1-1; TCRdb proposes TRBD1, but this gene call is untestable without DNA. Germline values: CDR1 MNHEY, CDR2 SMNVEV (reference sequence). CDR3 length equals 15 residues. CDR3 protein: CASSFSGQKNTEAFF.

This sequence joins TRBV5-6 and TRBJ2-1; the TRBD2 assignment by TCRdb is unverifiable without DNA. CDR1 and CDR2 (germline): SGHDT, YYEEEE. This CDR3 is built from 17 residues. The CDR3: CASSLGFTGTSRNEQFF.

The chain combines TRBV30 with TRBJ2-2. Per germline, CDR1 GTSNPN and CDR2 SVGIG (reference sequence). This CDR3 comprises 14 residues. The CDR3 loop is CAWSVQINTGELFF.

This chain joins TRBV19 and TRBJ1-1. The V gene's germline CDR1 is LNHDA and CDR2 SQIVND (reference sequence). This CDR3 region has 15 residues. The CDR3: CASSPDSGRNTEAFF.

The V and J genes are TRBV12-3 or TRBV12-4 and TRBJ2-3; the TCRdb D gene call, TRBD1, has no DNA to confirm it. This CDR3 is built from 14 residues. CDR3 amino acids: CASSSGTSTDTQYF.

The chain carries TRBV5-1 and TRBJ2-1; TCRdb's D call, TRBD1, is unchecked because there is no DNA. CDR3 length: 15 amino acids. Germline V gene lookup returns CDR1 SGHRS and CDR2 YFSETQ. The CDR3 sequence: CASSLQGIVQTAQFF.

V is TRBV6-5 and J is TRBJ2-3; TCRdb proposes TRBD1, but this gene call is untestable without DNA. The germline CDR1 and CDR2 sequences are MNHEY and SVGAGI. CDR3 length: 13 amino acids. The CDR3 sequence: CASSGFRTDTQYF.

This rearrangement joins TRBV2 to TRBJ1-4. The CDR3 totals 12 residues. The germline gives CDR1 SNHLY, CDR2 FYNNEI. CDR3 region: CATSRPDEKLFF.

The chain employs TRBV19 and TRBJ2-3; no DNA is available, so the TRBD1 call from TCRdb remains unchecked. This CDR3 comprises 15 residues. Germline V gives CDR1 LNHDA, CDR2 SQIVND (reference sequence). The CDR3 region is CASSNPGQGSDTQYF.